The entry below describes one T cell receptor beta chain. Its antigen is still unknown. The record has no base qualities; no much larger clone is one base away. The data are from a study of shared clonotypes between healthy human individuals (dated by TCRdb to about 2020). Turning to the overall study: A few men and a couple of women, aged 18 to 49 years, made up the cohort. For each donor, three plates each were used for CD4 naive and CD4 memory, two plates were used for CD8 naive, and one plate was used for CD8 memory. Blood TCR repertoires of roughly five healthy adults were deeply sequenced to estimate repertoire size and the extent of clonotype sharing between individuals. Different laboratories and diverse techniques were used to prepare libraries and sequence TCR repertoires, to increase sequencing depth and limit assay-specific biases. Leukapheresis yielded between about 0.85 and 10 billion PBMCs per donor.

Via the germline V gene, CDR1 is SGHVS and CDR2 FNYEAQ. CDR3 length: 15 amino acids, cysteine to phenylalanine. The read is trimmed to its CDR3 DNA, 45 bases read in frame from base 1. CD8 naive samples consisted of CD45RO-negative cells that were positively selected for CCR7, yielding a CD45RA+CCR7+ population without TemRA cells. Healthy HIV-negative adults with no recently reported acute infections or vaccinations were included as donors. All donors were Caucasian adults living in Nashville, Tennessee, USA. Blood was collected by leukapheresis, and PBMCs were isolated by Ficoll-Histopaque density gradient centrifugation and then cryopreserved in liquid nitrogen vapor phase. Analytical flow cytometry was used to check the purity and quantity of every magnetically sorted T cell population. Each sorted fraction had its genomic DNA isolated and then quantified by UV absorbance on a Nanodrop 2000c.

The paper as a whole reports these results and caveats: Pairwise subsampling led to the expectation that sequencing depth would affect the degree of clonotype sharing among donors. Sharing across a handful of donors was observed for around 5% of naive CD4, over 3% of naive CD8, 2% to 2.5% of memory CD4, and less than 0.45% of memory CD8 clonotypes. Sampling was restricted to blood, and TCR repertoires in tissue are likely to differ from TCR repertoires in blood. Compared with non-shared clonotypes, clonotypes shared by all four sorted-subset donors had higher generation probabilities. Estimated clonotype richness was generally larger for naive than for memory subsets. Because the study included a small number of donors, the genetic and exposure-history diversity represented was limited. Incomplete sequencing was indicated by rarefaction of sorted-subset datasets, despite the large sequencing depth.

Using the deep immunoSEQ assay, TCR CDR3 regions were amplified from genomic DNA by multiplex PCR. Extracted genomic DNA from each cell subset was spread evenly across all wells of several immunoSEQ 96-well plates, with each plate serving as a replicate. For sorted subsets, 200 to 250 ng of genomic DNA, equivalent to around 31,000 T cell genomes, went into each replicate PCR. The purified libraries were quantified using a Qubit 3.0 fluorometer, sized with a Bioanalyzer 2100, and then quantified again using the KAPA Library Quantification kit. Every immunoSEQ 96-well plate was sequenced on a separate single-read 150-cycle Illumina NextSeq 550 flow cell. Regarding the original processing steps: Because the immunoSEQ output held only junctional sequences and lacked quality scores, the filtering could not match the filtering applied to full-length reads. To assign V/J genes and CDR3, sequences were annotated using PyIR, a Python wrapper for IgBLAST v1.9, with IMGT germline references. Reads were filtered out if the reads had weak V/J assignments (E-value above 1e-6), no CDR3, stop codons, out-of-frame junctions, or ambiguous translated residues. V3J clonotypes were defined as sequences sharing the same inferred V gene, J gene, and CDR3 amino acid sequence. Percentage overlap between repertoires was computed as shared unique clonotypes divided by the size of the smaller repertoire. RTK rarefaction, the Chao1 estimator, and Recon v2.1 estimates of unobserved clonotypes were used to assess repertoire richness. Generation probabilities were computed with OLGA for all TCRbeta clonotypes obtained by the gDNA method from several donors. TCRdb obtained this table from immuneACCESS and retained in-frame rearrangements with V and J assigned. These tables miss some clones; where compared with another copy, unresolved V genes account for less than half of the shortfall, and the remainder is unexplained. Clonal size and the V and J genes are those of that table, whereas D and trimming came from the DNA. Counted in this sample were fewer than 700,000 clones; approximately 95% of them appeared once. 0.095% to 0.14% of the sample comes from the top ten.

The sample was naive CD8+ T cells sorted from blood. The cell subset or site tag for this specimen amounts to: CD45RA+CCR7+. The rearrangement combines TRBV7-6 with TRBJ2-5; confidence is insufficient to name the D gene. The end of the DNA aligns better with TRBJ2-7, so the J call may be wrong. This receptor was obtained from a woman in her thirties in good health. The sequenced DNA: TGTGCCAGCAGCCCCGCGACGAGCTGGTCCTACGAGCAGTACTTC. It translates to CASSPATSWSYEQYF.